This T cell receptor beta chain was captured in a study of cytomegalovirus exposure and HLA in healthy donors. In the case of this clone: Other DNA sequences in this specimen translate into the identical CDR3.

The study ran its PCR with 60 Vbeta and 13 Jbeta primers. Data came from immunoSEQ multiplex PCR; TCRdb stores just in-frame clones and leaves some out. The repertoire holds over 100,000 clones, with roughly 65% as singletons. This receptor was taken from a man in his forties or fifties in good health and CMV-seropositive. Sequenced material: PBMCs.

The CDR3 region is CASSLGRAYEQYF. The CDR3 coding sequence is TGTGCCAGCAGCTTGGGGCGGGCCTACGAGCAGTACTTC. This chain links TRBV5-4 with TRBJ2-7, with D possibly being TRBD2 (5 bases). Trimming left V 0 bases short and J 2 bases short, with 6 bases between. The CDR3 consists of 13 residues. Germline V gene lookup returns CDR1 SGHNT and CDR2 YYREEE (reference sequence).